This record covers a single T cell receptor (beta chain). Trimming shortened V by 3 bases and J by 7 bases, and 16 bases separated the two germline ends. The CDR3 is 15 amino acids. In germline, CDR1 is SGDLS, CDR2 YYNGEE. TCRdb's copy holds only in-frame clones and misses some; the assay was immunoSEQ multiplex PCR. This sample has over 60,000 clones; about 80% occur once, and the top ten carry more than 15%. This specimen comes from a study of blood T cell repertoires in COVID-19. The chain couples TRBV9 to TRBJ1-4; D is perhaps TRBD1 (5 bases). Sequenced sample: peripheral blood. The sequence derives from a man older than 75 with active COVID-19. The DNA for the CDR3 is TGTGCCAGCAGCGCCACTCAGGCGGGGGGTGAAAAACTGTTTTTT. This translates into CASSATQAGGEKLFF.